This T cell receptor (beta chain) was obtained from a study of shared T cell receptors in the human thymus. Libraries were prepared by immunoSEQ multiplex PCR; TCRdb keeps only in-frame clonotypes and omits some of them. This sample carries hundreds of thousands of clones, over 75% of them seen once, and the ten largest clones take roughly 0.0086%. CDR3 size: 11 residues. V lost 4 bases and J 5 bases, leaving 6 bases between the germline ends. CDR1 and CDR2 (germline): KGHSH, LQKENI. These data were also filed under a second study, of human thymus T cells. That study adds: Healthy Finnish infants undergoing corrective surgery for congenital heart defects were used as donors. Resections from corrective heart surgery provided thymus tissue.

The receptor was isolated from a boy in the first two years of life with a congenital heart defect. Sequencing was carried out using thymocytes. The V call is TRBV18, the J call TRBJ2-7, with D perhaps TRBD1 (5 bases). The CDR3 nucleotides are TGTGCCAGCTCACAGGGGAACGAGCAGTACTTC. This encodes CASSQGNEQYF.